This passage covers 29 T cell receptor beta chains from one sample sequenced in a study of T cells in Graves' hyperthyroidism and ophthalmopathy. Amplification of TCR beta CDR3 regions was performed using RNA transcripts as template. The TCR CDR3 first-round RT-PCR relied on the HTBI primer set. TCRdb independently ran MiXCR on the multiplex PCR reads; one entry per CDR3 protein. The sample has about 560,000 distinct CDR3 sequences; 12% to 15% are singletons. The material sequenced was blood. These receptors were collected from a woman in her forties with Graves' hyperthyroidism.

This clonotype appeared many times. The chain is built from TRBV6-2 or TRBV6-3 and TRBJ1-5; D is perhaps TRBD1 (5 bases). The CDR3 is made up of 18 amino acids. Trimming left V 0 bases short and J 2 bases short, with 17 bases between. Germline V gene data show CDR1 as MNHEY and CDR2 as SVGEGT. Here the CDR3 reads CASSYSLGQALGNQPQHF. DNA of the CDR3: TGTGCCAGCAGTTACTCGTTAGGACAAGCACTGGGCAATCAGCCCCAGCATTTT.

This sequence joins TRBV6-1 and TRBJ2-1, with 8 positions matching TRBD2. Trimming at V came to 7 bases and at J to 7 bases, leaving 12 bases not matched to a gene. CDR1 and CDR2 from the germline V gene are MNHNS and SASEGT. The CDR3 sequence is 15 residues long. The CDR3 DNA reads as TGTGCCAGCACCCTCGGGAGGGAGGAATTGAATGAGCAGTTCTTC. Translation: CASTLGREELNEQFF.

This clonotype appeared many times. V gene TRBV11-2 combines with J gene TRBJ2-7; TRBD2 might be the D (6 bases). Germline CDR1 and CDR2: SGHAT and FQNNGV. Trimming took 2 bases from V and 0 from J, leaving 14 bases between them. There are 16 residues in the CDR3. Written as DNA, the CDR3 is TGTGCCAGCAGCTTAAACGGGGGTCATGCCTCCTACGAGCAGTACTTC. Translating gives CASSLNGGHASYEQYF.

This clonotype has a count of ten or more. The genes are TRBV12-3 or TRBV12-4 and TRBJ2-1; D may be TRBD1 (6 bases). Trimming pared 6 bases from V and 8 bases from J, leaving 14 bases between. CDR3 length equals 13 residues. The CDR3 region has the DNA TGTGCCAGCAGCATACAGGGTGGGCATGAGCAGTTCTTC. Translated: CASSIQGGHEQFF.

This clonotype was observed a few times. V and J are TRBV19 and TRBJ1-1; perhaps TRBD1 as D (5 bases). Germline lookup yields CDR1 LNHDA and CDR2 SQIVND (reference sequence). Trimming pared 8 bases from V and 1 base from J, leaving 14 bases between. This CDR3 region has 14 residues. The CDR3 coding sequence is TGTGCCAGTGCAATCGGGGGAAAGAACACTGAAGCTTTCTTT. It is translated as CASAIGGKNTEAFF.

This clonotype was observed at least ten times. CDR3 residues: CASNAQGAGYEQYF. CDR3 DNA sequence: TGTGCCAGCAACGCACAGGGGGCAGGCTACGAGCAGTACTTC. The J gene is TRBJ2-7, the V gene TRBV6-2 or TRBV6-3; TRBD1 matches 9 bases. The germline V gene encodes CDR1 MNHEY and CDR2 SVGEGT. The trim removed 7 bases at V and 3 bases at J, leaving 7 bases unmatched. The CDR3 consists of 14 residues.

This clonotype was seen ten or more times. The chain combines TRBV28 with TRBJ2-7; 11 nucleotides agree with TRBD1. V lost 5 bases and J lost 3; bases outside the gene matches: 21. The CDR3 covers 20 residues. Germline CDR1 and CDR2: MDHEN and SYDVKM. The CDR3 DNA is TGTGCCAGCAGTAAAGGGGGCCGGGACAGGGGGTTTCTCACCGTCTACGAGCAGTACTTC. This gives the protein CASSKGGRDRGFLTVYEQYF.

With regard to this clonotype: Given a much more abundant clone one base away, this may be a read error. CDR3 DNA: TGTGCCAGCAGCGGGACAGGGGGGAGCACAGATACGCAGTATTTT. Translating gives CASSGTGGSTDTQYF. The genes are TRBV9 and TRBJ2-3; 10 nucleotides agree with TRBD1. Germline values: CDR1 SGDLS, CDR2 YYNGEE. Losses at the gene ends were 3 bases for V and 0 bases for J; bases not matched to a gene: 1. This CDR3 spans 15 amino acids.

This clonotype was seen at least ten times. This rearrangement joins TRBV10-2 to TRBJ2-3; 12 bases map to TRBD2. This CDR3 is 13 amino acids long. Germline lookup yields CDR1 WSHSY and CDR2 SAAADI. V shed 10 bases and J 3 bases; nucleotides not matched to a gene: 2. This CDR3 is CATGLAGTDTQYF. The CDR3 DNA sequence: TGCGCCACAGGACTAGCGGGAACAGATACGCAGTATTTT.

This clonotype has a count of ten or more. This CDR3 reads CASSLRAGNTDTQYF. The CDR3 DNA reads as TGTGCCAGCAGCTTACGGGCGGGGAACACAGATACGCAGTATTTT. This chain uses TRBV7-9 with TRBJ2-3; a possible D gene is TRBD2 (6 bases). The CDR3 contains 15 residues. Germline V gene sequence: CDR1 SEHNR, CDR2 FQNEAQ (reference sequence). V lost 2 bases, J lost 2 bases, and 11 bases lay in between.

At least ten counts were recorded for this clonotype. J is TRBJ2-7 and V is TRBV20-1; D uncertain. Trimming left V 0 bases short and J 1 base short, with 4 bases between. CDR3 size: 12 residues. CDR1 and CDR2 (germline): DFQATT, SNEGSKA (reference sequence). CDR3 DNA: TGCAGTGCTAGAGATGAGTCCTACGAGCAGTACTTC. Translating it yields CSARDESYEQYF.

This CDR3 reads CATSDRGQGRGYTF. DNA of the CDR3: TGTGCCACCAGTGACCGAGGACAGGGACGAGGCTACACCTTC. This chain uses TRBV24-1 with TRBJ1-2; 8 nucleotides agree with TRBD1. Germline CDR1 is KGHDR and CDR2 is SFDVKD. J gave up 8 bases and V 4 bases, and 8 bases lay outside the gene matches. The CDR3 loop spans 14 amino acids.

This chain joins TRBV4-1 and TRBJ2-7; 7 bases are a match to TRBD2. After removal of 3 bases from V and 1 base from J, the junction contained 6 bases not matched to a gene. The CDR3 totals 15 residues. Germline-derived CDR1 and CDR2 are MGHRA and YSYEKL. The chain's CDR3 is CASSQIGTTSYEQYF. CDR3 sequence (DNA): TGCGCCAGCAGCCAGATCGGGACTACTTCCTACGAGCAGTACTTC.

There are a few counts of this clonotype. The chain carries TRBV7-9 and TRBJ1-5; no clear D gene. This CDR3 is 12 amino acids long. CDR1 is SEHNR and CDR2 is FQNEAQ in the germline V gene (reference sequence). Trimming took off 4 bases at V and 9 bases at J, with 10 bases between the two ends. This CDR3 is CASSSTEGPQHF. DNA for the CDR3: TGTGCCAGCAGCTCCACGGAGGGGCCCCAGCATTTT.

The J gene is TRBJ2-4, the V gene TRBV13; D possibly uses TRBD1 or TRBD2 (5 bases each). The CDR3 sequence is 12 residues long. V lost 1 base to trimming and J lost 8 bases, with 6 bases between them. From germline, CDR1 is PRHDT and CDR2 FYEKMQ (reference sequence). CDR3 nucleotide sequence: TGTGCCAGCAGCTTAGAGGGACACATTCAGTACTTC. Protein product: CASSLEGHIQYF.

V is TRBV7-9 and J is TRBJ1-2; 7 positions agree with TRBD1. J was trimmed by 7 bases and V by 5 bases; bases with no gene match: 10. The CDR3 runs 14 residues. The germline V gene encodes CDR1 SEHNR and CDR2 FQNEAQ (reference sequence). In nucleotides, the CDR3 is TGTGCCAGCAGCCCGACAGGGCTCCCAGGTGGCTACACCTTC. Its protein is CASSPTGLPGGYTF. Combining the CDR3 with reference TRBV7-9 and TRBJ1-2 gives the whole variable domain DTGVSQNPRHKITKRGQNVTFRCDPISEHNRLYWYRQTLGQGPEFLTYFQNEAQLEKSRLLSDRFSAERPKGSFSTLEIQRTEQGDSAMYLCASSPTGLPGGYTFGSGTRLTVV.

In this sample, this clonotype turned up many times. The chain has TRBV27 and TRBJ2-5; tentatively, D is TRBD1 (5 bases). Trimming took 3 bases from V and 5 from J, leaving 16 bases between them. The germline gives CDR1 MNHEY, CDR2 SMNVEV (reference sequence). The CDR3 length is 15 residues. In DNA form, the CDR3 reads TGTGCCAGCAGTTTCGAAGGGCAGGGTTGGGAGACCCAGTACTTC. Translated: CASSFEGQGWETQYF.

The table lists this clonotype with many counts. This chain connects TRBV7-2 to TRBJ2-2; the D gene is possibly TRBD2 (5 bases). The germline V gene encodes CDR1 SGHTA and CDR2 FQGNSA. V lost 5 bases to trimming and J lost 4 bases, with 17 bases between them. There are 16 residues in the CDR3. The CDR3 DNA sequence: TGTGCCAGCAGCCCCCCACTAGTGGCGGTCACCGGGGAGCTGTTTTTT. It translates to CASSPPLVAVTGELFF. Full variable domain (missing parts from reference TRBV7-2 and TRBJ2-2): GAGVSQSPSNKVTEKGKDVELRCDPISGHTALYWYRQSLGQGLEFLIYFQGNSAPDKSGLPSDRFSAERTGGSVSTLTIQRTQQEDSAVYLCASSPPLVAVTGELFFGEGSRLTVL.

This clonotype was seen repeatedly, ten times or more. CDR3 coding DNA: TGTGCCAGCAGCCAAGTGAGGAGGGAGAAGGCTTTCTTT. It specifies CASSQVRREKAFF. The chain recombines TRBV3-1 with TRBJ1-1, with unresolved D. Germline V gene sequence: CDR1 LGHDT, CDR2 YNNKEL (reference sequence). The ends were cut back, 1 base at V and 11 bases at J, with 14 bases in the middle. CDR3 size: 13 residues.

This clonotype was observed at least ten times. The V call is TRBV12-3 or TRBV12-4, the J call TRBJ2-1, with a tentative D call TRBD2 (6 bases). V lost 0 bases and J lost 9, with 6 bases in between. This CDR3 comprises 12 residues. DNA of the CDR3: TGTGCCAGCAGTTTAGCGCGGGGTGAGCAGTTCTTC. Translation: CASSLARGEQFF.

This clonotype was observed a few times. The V gene is TRBV3-1, the J gene TRBJ2-6, with no clear D. Germline V gene data show CDR1 as LGHDT and CDR2 as YNNKEL (reference sequence). Trimming left V 1 base short and J 0 bases short, with 1 base between. This CDR3 comprises 14 residues. CDR3 sequence: CASSQASGANVLTF. The CDR3 DNA reads as TGTGCCAGCAGCCAAGCCTCTGGGGCCAACGTCCTGACTTTC.

This clonotype has a count of ten or more. The rearrangement joins TRBV11-2 to TRBJ1-2; D not certain. V was shortened by 2 bases and J by 3 bases, with 7 bases between the two germline ends. Germline loops: CDR1 SGHAT, CDR2 FQNNGV. The CDR3 contains 13 residues. The CDR3 protein is CASSLMSDYGYTF. CDR3 bases: TGTGCCAGCAGCTTAATGTCGGACTATGGCTACACCTTC.

The chain has TRBV19 and TRBJ2-2; D is perhaps TRBD1 (6 bases). Germline-derived CDR1 and CDR2 are LNHDA and SQIVND (reference sequence). The CDR3 contains 17 residues. V lost 6 bases, J lost 0 bases, and 17 bases lay in between. CDR3 coding DNA: TGTGCCAGTAGGCTACAGGGCCTCTCGACGAACACCGGGGAGCTGTTTTTT. It translates to CASRLQGLSTNTGELFF. Combining the CDR3 with reference TRBV19 and TRBJ2-2 gives the whole variable domain DGGITQSPKYLFRKEGQNVTLSCEQNLNHDAMYWYRQDPGQGLRLIYYSQIVNDFQKGDIAEGYSVSREKKESFPLTVTSAQKNPTAFYLCASRLQGLSTNTGELFFGEGSRLTVL.

This clonotype has ten or more counts. The rearrangement uses TRBV7-6 and TRBJ2-1; 12 bases fit TRBD2. The ends lost 5 bases at V and 0 bases at J; junction bases unmatched: 5. Germline V gene lookup returns CDR1 SGHVS and CDR2 FNYEAQ. The CDR3 has 17 residues. The CDR3 DNA sequence: TGTGCCAGCAGCACTCGACTAGCGGGAGACTCCTACAATGAGCAGTTCTTC. Translating gives CASSTRLAGDSYNEQFF.

This clonotype was counted at least ten times. This rearrangement joins TRBV5-1 to TRBJ2-1; 7 bases are a match to TRBD1. The germline gives CDR1 SGHRS, CDR2 YFSETQ. This CDR3 contains 16 residues. Unmatched junction bases numbered 10, after V lost 4 bases and J lost 3 bases. The CDR3 here is CASSNTGVGSYNEQFF. The CDR3 DNA sequence: TGCGCCAGCAGCAACACAGGGGTAGGGAGCTACAATGAGCAGTTCTTC. Full variable domain (outside the CDR3, taken from reference TRBV5-1 and TRBJ2-1): KAGVTQTPRYLIKTRGQQVTLSCSPISGHRSVSWYQQTPGQGLQFLFEYFSETQRNKGNFPGRFSGRQFSNSRSEMNVSTLELGDSALYLCASSNTGVGSYNEQFFGPGTRLTVL.

The rearrangement links TRBV5-4 to TRBJ1-6; no clear D. Between the trimmed V and J ends, which lost 0 bases and 6 bases, there was a span of 7 bases. CDR1 and CDR2 (germline): SGHNT, YYREEE (reference sequence). The CDR3 is 14 residues long. The CDR3 nucleotides read TGTGCCAGCAGCTTGGAAACAGTTAATTCACCCCTCCACTTT. Amino acids: CASSLETVNSPLHF.

The chain is built from TRBV7-9 and TRBJ1-5; perhaps TRBD1 as D (6 bases). V was cut by 7 bases and J by 3 bases, with 10 bases left in between. Germline loops: CDR1 SEHNR, CDR2 FQNEAQ (reference sequence). CDR3 length: 13 amino acids. The CDR3 DNA is TGTGCCAGCACAAGGGACATCAATCAGCCCCAGCATTTT. It is translated as CASTRDINQPQHF.

This clonotype was seen only a few times. The chain is built from TRBV30 and TRBJ2-6; D is possibly TRBD2 (6 bases). CDR1 GTSNPN and CDR2 SVGIG come from the germline V gene (reference sequence). There are 14 residues in the CDR3. Trimming removed 7 bases from V and 2 bases from J, with 12 bases in between. The CDR3 DNA follows: TGTGCCTCGGGGGAATCAGCTGGGGCCAACGTCCTGACTTTC. Residues: CASGESAGANVLTF.

This clonotype came up many times. The chain is built from TRBV2 and TRBJ2-7, with D perhaps TRBD1 (6 bases). Germline V lookup: CDR1 SNHLY, CDR2 FYNNEI. V lost 8 bases, J lost 5 bases, and 13 bases lay in between. The CDR3 sequence is 12 residues long. The CDR3: CASLDRTNEQYF. For the CDR3, the DNA is TGTGCCAGCCTCGACAGGACAAACGAGCAGTACTTC. The variable domain in full, completed from reference TRBV2 and TRBJ2-7, reads EPEVTQTPSHQVTQMGQEVILRCVPISNHLYFYWYRQILGQKVEFLVSFYNNEISEKSEIFDDQFSVERPDGSNFTLKIRSTKLEDSAMYFCASLDRTNEQYFGPGTRLTVT.